This T cell receptor beta chain comes out of a study of T cell repertoires in cytomegalovirus infection (dated by TCRdb to 2018 to 2020). Regarding the study in general: Recently identified HLA-C-restricted CMV epitopes, whose presentation resists viral immunomodulation, were targeted by peptide stimulations together with well-studied HLA-B-restricted epitopes. Because public TCR beta signatures pointed to carriage of CMV infection together with the matching HLA type, the HLA type of each donor mattered for the analysis.

A word on this clonotype: It has no known antigen specificity. No much larger clone exists at a distance of one base, and base qualities are not known.

Looking up the germline V gene yields CDR1 MNHEY and CDR2 SVGEGT. Trimming removed 4 bases from V and 0 bases from J, leaving 13 bases between the germline ends. The CDR3 holds 16 amino acids from the cysteine to the phenylalanine. Solely the CDR3 DNA is kept, with 48 bases framed from the first base. This specimen's treatment or condition label, interpreted: in vitro stimulation with specific CMV peptide epitopes to enrich CMV-specific T cells. Study-wide findings and limitations: In both this cohort and an independent cohort of several hundred donors, the cumulative frequency of public TCR beta family members distinguished carriers of CMV infection plus the relevant HLA type. The ex vivo response was dominated by HLA-C-restricted CMV-specific TCR beta clonotypes, which also provided the single most frequent clonotype in two of eight donors.

Reads for this sample came from an Illumina HiSeq 1500. The public reads were reanalyzed by TCRdb: fastp trimming at Q25, MiXCR alignment, in-frame beta chains only. A single entry per CDR3 protein holds the most common genes and DNA from its merged rows. A total of 350,000 to 400,000 distinct CDR3 sequences appear in this sample, about 32% of them only once. The top ten clones comprise around an eighth of the sample. Rearrangement joined TRBV6-2 or TRBV6-3 to TRBJ1-3, with an unclear D gene assignment. This TCR was sampled from a human donor in good health (CMV status not recorded). Some clones in this sample may be carry-over from other donors' samples. The material was cultured PBMCs, obtained from culture after CMV antigen stimulation. The encoded CDR3 is CASSFRQHTSGNTIYF. Here is the DNA: TGTGCCAGCAGTTTCCGGCAGCATACCTCTGGAAACACCATATATTTT.